These 4 T cell receptor beta chains were all obtained from the same sample, sequenced in a study of tumor-infiltrating lymphocytes in primary liver carcinoma. Total RNA amounting to roughly 480 ng was the source from which TCR beta cDNA was made with a constant-region primer. Three-round nested multiplex PCR performed with slightly modified ARM-PCR produced the TCR beta libraries. The first two PCR rounds used TRBV1-TRBV30 forward primers with a C-beta reverse primer, about 10 cycles each. TCRdb called the multiplex PCR reads again in MiXCR, with one record for every CDR3 protein. Here the sample spans about 310,000 distinct CDR3 sequences, about 62% being singletons. Unsorted whole blood served as the source of blood RNA, and germline DNA was extracted as well. The material sequenced was peripheral blood. The receptors were sampled from a man aged 35-49 years with primary liver carcinoma and hepatitis B virus infection.

There are many counts of this clonotype. The V call is TRBV7-9, the J call TRBJ2-1; D gene unclear. V was cut by 5 bases and J by 7 bases, with 9 bases left in between. Germline CDR1 and CDR2: SEHNR and FQNEAQ (reference sequence). This CDR3 contains 12 residues. CDR3 loop: CASSRRVNEQFF. The CDR3 nucleotides read TGTGCCAGCAGCCGCCGGGTGAATGAGCAGTTCTTC.

V and J are TRBV6-1 and TRBJ2-5, with 7 bases fitting TRBD1. Germline V CDR1 and CDR2: MNHNS, SASEGT. The CDR3 is made up of 15 amino acids. The ends lost 8 bases at V and 1 base at J; junction bases unmatched: 10. DNA for the CDR3: TGTGCCAGCTGTGCGTCACAGGGGCGCCAAGAGACCCAGTACTTC. It translates to CASCASQGRQETQYF.

Turning to this clonotype: A much larger clone differs by one base, so this may be a read error. The chain is built from TRBV7-8 and TRBJ2-5; TRBD1 might be the D (5 bases). Trimming stripped 7 bases from V and 0 bases from J, with 9 bases between. Germline values: CDR1 SGHVS, CDR2 FQNEAQ. This CDR3 is built from 13 residues. The CDR3 reads CASMADNQETQYF. CDR3 coding DNA: TGTGCCAGCATGGCGGACAACCAAGAGACCCAGTACTTC. Full variable domain (rest looked up from reference TRBV7-8 and TRBJ2-5): GAGVSQSPRYKVAKRGQDVALRCDPISGHVSLFWYQQALGQGPEFLTYFQNEAQLDKSGLPSDRFFAERPEGSVSTLKIQRTQQEDSAVYLCASMADNQETQYFGPGTRLLVL.

Worth noting for this clonotype: One end of the junction is discordant with germline, which a read error may explain. This chain connects TRBV10-3 to TRBJ1-1, with D perhaps TRBD1 (5 bases). The CDR3 extends over 13 amino acids. Germline values: CDR1 ENHRY, CDR2 SYGVKD. The CDR3 is CAISDRANSEAFF. The CDR3 coding sequence is TGTGCCATCAGTGACAGGGCTAACAGTGAAGCTTTCTTC.